What follows describes a single T cell receptor beta chain. Sequencing used immunoSEQ multiplex PCR; TCRdb keeps in-frame clones, though not all of them. Of approximately 500,000 clones listed, more than 75% are singletons. The sample belongs to a study of blood T cell repertoires in COVID-19. Germline CDR1 is MNHEY and CDR2 is SVGAGI. The CDR3 extends over 12 amino acids. The V gene lost 5 bases and the J gene lost 7 bases, with 12 bases spanning the gap. This sequence originates from a woman between 40 and 50 years old who had recovered from COVID-19. The source material was PBMCs or T cells enriched from blood (not recorded which). The genes are TRBV6-5 and TRBJ2-7; D remains ambiguous. This CDR3 is CASSPGGREQYF. DNA for the CDR3: TGTGCCAGCAGTCCTGGTGGCCGAGAGCAGTACTTC.